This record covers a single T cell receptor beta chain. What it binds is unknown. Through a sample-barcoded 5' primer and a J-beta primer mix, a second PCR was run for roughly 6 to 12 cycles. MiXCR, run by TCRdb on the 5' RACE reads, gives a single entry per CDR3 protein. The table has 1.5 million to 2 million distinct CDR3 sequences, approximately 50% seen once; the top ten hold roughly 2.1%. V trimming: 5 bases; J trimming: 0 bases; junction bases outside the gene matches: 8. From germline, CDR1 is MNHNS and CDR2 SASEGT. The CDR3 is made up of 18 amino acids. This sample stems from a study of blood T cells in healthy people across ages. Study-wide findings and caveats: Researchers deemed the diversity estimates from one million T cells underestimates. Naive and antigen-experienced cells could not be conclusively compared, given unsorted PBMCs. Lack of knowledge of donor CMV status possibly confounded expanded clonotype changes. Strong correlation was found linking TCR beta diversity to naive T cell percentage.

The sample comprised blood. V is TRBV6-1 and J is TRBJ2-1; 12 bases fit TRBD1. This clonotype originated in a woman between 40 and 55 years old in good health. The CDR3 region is CASSRDRGPPNSYNEQFF. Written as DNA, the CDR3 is TGTGCCAGCAGTAGGGACAGGGGGCCCCCAAACTCCTACAATGAGCAGTTCTTC.